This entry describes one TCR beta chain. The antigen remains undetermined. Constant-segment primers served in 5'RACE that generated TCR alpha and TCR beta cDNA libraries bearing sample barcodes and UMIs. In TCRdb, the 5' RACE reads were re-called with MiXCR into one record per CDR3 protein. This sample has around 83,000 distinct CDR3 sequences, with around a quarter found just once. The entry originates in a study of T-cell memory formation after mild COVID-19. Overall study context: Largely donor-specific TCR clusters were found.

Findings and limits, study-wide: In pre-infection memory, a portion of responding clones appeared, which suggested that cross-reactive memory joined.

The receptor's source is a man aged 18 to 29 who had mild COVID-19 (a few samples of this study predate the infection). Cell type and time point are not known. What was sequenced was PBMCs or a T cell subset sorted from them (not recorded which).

The CDR3 reads CSARVLSPGAENIQYF. CDR3 in DNA: TGCAGTGCTAGAGTTCTGAGTCCTGGGGCGGAAAACATTCAGTACTTC. The chain joins TRBV20-1 to TRBJ2-4, with D possibly matching TRBD1 (5 bases). CDR1 is DFQATT and CDR2 is SNEGSKA in the germline V gene (reference sequence). The CDR3 covers 16 residues. The V gene lost 1 base and the J gene lost 5 bases, with 18 bases spanning the gap.